These 5 T cell receptor beta chains came from one sample sequenced in a study of cytomegalovirus exposure and HLA in healthy donors. PCR primers comprised 60 Vbeta and 13 Jbeta primers. Produced via immunoSEQ multiplex PCR; TCRdb's table is partial and in-frame only. Its listing shows just over 200,000 clones. Sequenced material: PBMCs. The receptor set was obtained from a girl aged 2 to 10 in good health and CMV-seropositive.

The chain is built from TRBV7-8 and TRBJ2-2, with TRBD1 as a possible D gene (6 bases). CDR3 length: 17 amino acids. V was pared by 1 base and J by 7 bases, with 19 bases between. Germline-derived CDR1 and CDR2 are SGHVS and FQNEAQ. The chain's CDR3 is CASSLVGTRGKSGELFF. Written as DNA, the CDR3 is TGTGCCAGCAGCTTAGTGGGGACAAGGGGAAAGAGCGGGGAGCTGTTTTTT.

The chain employs TRBV18 and TRBJ2-7; D is perhaps TRBD2 (5 bases). The CDR3 runs 13 residues. CDR1 and CDR2 from the germline V gene are KGHSH and LQKENI. V lost 5 bases and J 6 bases, leaving 14 bases between the germline ends. The CDR3 DNA sequence: TGTGCCAGCTCAGCTAGAGCAGGAGGCGAGCAGTACTTC. Translating it yields CASSARAGGEQYF. The full variable domain, rest sourced from reference TRBV18 and TRBJ2-7, is NAGVMQNPRHLVRRRGQEARLRCSPMKGHSHVYWYRQLPEEGLKFMVYLQKENIIDESGMPKERFSAEFPKEGPSILRIQQVVRGDSAAYFCASSARAGGEQYFGPGTRLTVT.

This chain's CDR3 is CASSQGNTEAFF. The DNA for the CDR3 is TGTGCCAGCAGCCAGGGGAACACTGAAGCTTTCTTT. The V and J genes are TRBV5-8 and TRBJ1-1, with TRBD1 as a possible D gene (5 bases). This CDR3 has 12 amino acids. Germline assignment: CDR1 SGHTS and CDR2 YDEGEE. V was pared by 4 bases and J by 1 base, with 5 bases between.

The rearrangement uses TRBV9 and TRBJ1-5; 7 nucleotides align to TRBD1. Trimming took 4 bases from V and 7 from J; bases not matched to a gene: 11. The germline gives CDR1 SGDLS, CDR2 YYNGEE. The CDR3 totals 15 residues. CDR3 DNA sequence: TGTGCCAGCAGCACCACAGGGGCGGCGGGGCAGCCCCAGCATTTT. The encoded protein is CASSTTGAAGQPQHF.

This sequence joins TRBV4-2 and TRBJ1-3; TRBD1 matches 8 bases. The CDR3 spans 15 residues. Germline lookup yields CDR1 LGHNA and CDR2 YNFKEQ. The J segment lost 0 bases and the V segment lost 3 bases, leaving 1 base of the junction unmatched. The CDR3 sequence is CASSQTGDSGNTIYF. DNA of the CDR3: TGTGCCAGCAGCCAGACAGGGGACTCTGGAAACACCATATATTTT.